The T cell receptor beta chain described here comes from a study of cytomegalovirus exposure and HLA in healthy donors. As for the study in general: It was reported in a later analysis that the approximately 110 validation repertoires used the same platform as the roughly 700 first-cohort repertoires. Study-wide results and caveats: For most TCR sequences rarity was the rule, although some public TCRs occurred in many donors. The listing of some 170 TCR beta chains classed them as cytomegalovirus-associated.

Libraries were prepared by immunoSEQ multiplex PCR; TCRdb keeps only in-frame clonotypes and omits some of them. The data hold 150,000 to 200,000 clones, with 86% observed a single time. CDR3 length: 16 residues. Germline V gene sequence: CDR1 SGHRS, CDR2 YFSETQ. Losses at the gene ends were 4 bases for V and 4 bases for J; bases not matched to a gene: 10. This clone is a singleton in its sample. What it recognizes is unknown. Donors were drawn from the 120-subject validation cohort, separate from the approximately 700-subject first cohort. The TCR comes from a woman aged 25 to 45 in good health and CMV-seronegative. The chain uses TRBV5-1 and TRBJ1-5; TRBD1 matches 8 bases. The sequencing input was PBMCs. The CDR3 reads CASSVSGGQVNQPQHF. DNA for the CDR3: TGCGCCAGCAGCGTCTCCGGGGGACAGGTAAATCAGCCCCAGCATTTT.